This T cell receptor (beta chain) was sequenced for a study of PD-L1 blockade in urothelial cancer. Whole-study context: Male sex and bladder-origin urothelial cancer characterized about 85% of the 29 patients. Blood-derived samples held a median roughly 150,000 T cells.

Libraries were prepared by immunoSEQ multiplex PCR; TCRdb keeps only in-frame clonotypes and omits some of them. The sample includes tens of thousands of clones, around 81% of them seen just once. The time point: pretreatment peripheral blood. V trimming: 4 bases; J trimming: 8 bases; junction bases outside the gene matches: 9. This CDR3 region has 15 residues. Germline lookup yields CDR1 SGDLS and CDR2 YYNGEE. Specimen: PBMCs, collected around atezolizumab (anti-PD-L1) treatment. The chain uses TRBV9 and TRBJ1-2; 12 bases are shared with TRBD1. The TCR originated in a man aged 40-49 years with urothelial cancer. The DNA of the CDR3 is TGTGCCAGCAGCACCCCGGGACAGGGGGCTGGAGGCTACACCTTC. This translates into CASSTPGQGAGGYTF.